The 24 T cell receptor beta chains below all came from one sample that was sequenced in a study of blood T cell repertoires in COVID-19. Profiled with immunoSEQ multiplex PCR; TCRdb holds only in-frame clones, not every one. Of about 200,000 clones listed, around three quarters are singletons. Sequencing used peripheral blood. Receptors originate from a woman aged 70 to 79 with acute or convalescent COVID-19.

CDR3 region: CASSSSGRANEQFF. CDR3 sequence (DNA): TGTGCCAGCAGCAGTAGCGGGAGGGCGAATGAGCAGTTCTTC. The chain links TRBV7-2 to TRBJ2-1, with TRBD2 matching over 11 bases. The CDR3 consists of 14 residues. Unmatched junction bases numbered 4, after V lost 5 bases and J lost 7 bases. CDR1 and CDR2 from the germline V gene are SGHTA and FQGNSA.

This clone showed up just once. The chain recombines TRBV6-5 with TRBJ2-3; 10 positions agree with TRBD2. V dropped 5 bases and J dropped 1; count of bases not matched to a gene: 3. This CDR3 region has 15 residues. Per the germline V gene, CDR1 is MNHEY and CDR2 is SVGAGI. In nucleotides, the CDR3 is TGTGCCAGCAGTCCAGCGGGAGGGGGCACAGATACGCAGTATTTT. Translated, it gives CASSPAGGGTDTQYF.

The chain couples TRBV18 to TRBJ1-5, with TRBD1 identical over 12 bases. The V segment lost 4 bases and the J segment 7 bases; nucleotides outside the gene matches: 5. Germline lookup yields CDR1 KGHSH and CDR2 LQKENI. The CDR3 sequence is 15 residues long. For the CDR3, the DNA is TGTGCCAGCTCACGGGACAGGGGGCAGGGACAGCCCCAGCATTTT. It yields the protein CASSRDRGQGQPQHF.

The V call is TRBV19, the J call TRBJ2-2; TRBD2 might be the D (5 bases). The CDR3 covers 14 residues. Trimming took 5 bases from V and 5 from J, leaving 12 bases between them. Germline V CDR1 and CDR2: LNHDA, SQIVND (reference sequence). The CDR3 nucleotides read TGTGCCAGTAGTGAGGGATTGAGGACCGGGGAGCTGTTTTTT. This gives the protein CASSEGLRTGELFF.

The sample holds a few counts of this clone. The chain has TRBV27 and TRBJ1-1; D gene uncertain. This CDR3 region has 16 residues. The ends were cut back, 0 bases at V and 3 bases at J, with 14 bases in the middle. Germline CDR1 reads MNHEY; CDR2 reads SMNVEV (reference sequence). As DNA, the CDR3 is TGTGCCAGCAGTTTATCTATTATCGGTGGGCACACTGAAGCTTTCTTT. Translation gives CASSLSIIGGHTEAFF.

The sample holds a few counts of this clone. The rearrangement joins TRBV5-1 to TRBJ1-1, with 10 positions matching TRBD1. CDR3 size: 16 residues. Germline V gives CDR1 SGHRS, CDR2 YFSETQ. Trimming cost V 5 bases and J 4 bases; bases outside gene matches: 11. CDR3 sequence (DNA): TGCGCCAGCAGGTCCGGGACAGGGGATATTGGCACTGAAGCTTTCTTT. The encoded protein is CASRSGTGDIGTEAFF. The entire variable domain, with the rest obtained from reference TRBV5-1 and TRBJ1-1, is as follows: KAGVTQTPRYLIKTRGQQVTLSCSPISGHRSVSWYQQTPGQGLQFLFEYFSETQRNKGNFPGRFSGRQFSNSRSEMNVSTLELGDSALYLCASRSGTGDIGTEAFFGQGTRLTVV.

This rearrangement joins TRBV27 to TRBJ2-2; 9 nucleotides line up with TRBD2. The germline V gene encodes CDR1 MNHEY and CDR2 SMNVEV (reference sequence). Losses at the gene ends were 5 bases for V and 3 bases for J; bases not matched to a gene: 10. The CDR3 runs 17 residues. CDR3 amino acids: CASSQLPGLAYTGELFF. The CDR3 DNA reads as TGTGCCAGCAGTCAACTCCCGGGACTAGCTTACACCGGGGAGCTGTTTTTT.

This clone is a singleton in its sample. CDR3 residues: CASSLQETGELFF. The CDR3 DNA is TGCGCCAGCAGCTTGCAAGAGACCGGGGAGCTGTTTTTT. J is TRBJ2-2 and V is TRBV5-1; D gene unclear. The V gene lost 1 base and the J gene lost 5 bases, with 6 bases spanning the gap. CDR1 is SGHRS, CDR2 YFSETQ, per germline. CDR3 length equals 13 residues. Looking up the rest from reference TRBV5-1 and TRBJ2-2 gives the full variable domain: KAGVTQTPRYLIKTRGQQVTLSCSPISGHRSVSWYQQTPGQGLQFLFEYFSETQRNKGNFPGRFSGRQFSNSRSEMNVSTLELGDSALYLCASSLQETGELFFGEGSRLTVL.

The chain is built from TRBV7-2 and TRBJ2-1, with TRBD2 matching 12 bases. V trimming: 5 bases; J trimming: 15 bases; junction bases outside the gene matches: 8. The germline V gene encodes CDR1 SGHTA and CDR2 FQGNSA. The CDR3 totals 13 residues. DNA of the CDR3: TGTGCCAGCAGCCCCGGGACTAGCGGGTTGGGGTTCTTC. Translated: CASSPGTSGLGFF.

The chain uses TRBV28 and TRBJ2-3; 10 positions match TRBD1. The CDR3 sequence is 18 residues long. Per the germline V gene, CDR1 is MDHEN and CDR2 is SYDVKM. Unmatched junction bases numbered 13, after V lost 5 bases and J lost 2 bases. The CDR3 spells CASSGSLGQGEHTDTQYF. As DNA, the CDR3 is TGTGCCAGCAGTGGGAGTTTAGGACAGGGGGAGCACACAGATACGCAGTATTTT. Full variable domain (rest looked up from reference TRBV28 and TRBJ2-3): DVKVTQSSRYLVKRTGEKVFLECVQDMDHENMFWYRQDPGLGLRLIYFSYDVKMKEKGDIPEGYSVSREKKERFSLILESASTNQTSMYLCASSGSLGQGEHTDTQYFGPGTRLTVL.

J is TRBJ2-1 and V is TRBV29-1; D may be TRBD1 (5 bases). The CDR3 runs to 12 residues. V was clipped by 3 bases and J by 6 bases, with 9 bases between them. CDR1 and CDR2 (germline): SQVTM, ANQGSEA. The CDR3 sequence: CSVDTQGNEQFF. The CDR3 DNA follows: TGCAGCGTTGATACCCAGGGCAATGAGCAGTTCTTC.

The chain has TRBV6-5 and TRBJ2-7; D is unclear. Germline assignment: CDR1 MNHEY and CDR2 SVGAGI. V shed 5 bases and J shed 3 bases, with 8 bases lying between them. The CDR3 contains 12 residues. The CDR3 region is CASSPEVYEQYF. The CDR3 DNA sequence: TGTGCCAGCAGTCCCGAGGTCTACGAGCAGTACTTC.

The CDR3 DNA reads as TGTGCCAGCAGCCAAGAGCCCCCTAGGTTAAGTGGGGCCAACGTCCTGACTTTC. Protein: CASSQEPPRLSGANVLTF. The chain is built from TRBV3-1 (or the pseudogene TRBV3-2) and TRBJ2-6, with unresolved D. The germline gives CDR1 LGHDT, CDR2 YNNKEL (reference sequence). V dropped 0 bases and J dropped 3 bases, with 15 bases sitting between them. The CDR3 sequence is 18 residues long.

The chain combines TRBV5-1 with TRBJ2-7; 8 bases are shared with TRBD1. This CDR3 has 16 amino acids. Germline-derived CDR1 and CDR2 are SGHRS and YFSETQ. The trim removed 2 bases at V and 1 base at J, leaving 8 bases unmatched. DNA of the CDR3: TGCGCCAGCAGCTTTATTCCCGGGACAGGATCCTACGAGCAGTACTTC. Translation gives CASSFIPGTGSYEQYF.

The chain couples TRBV19 to TRBJ2-7, with D maybe TRBD1 (6 bases). V lost 3 bases and J lost 5, with 14 bases in between. Germline CDR1 and CDR2: LNHDA and SQIVND (reference sequence). This CDR3 comprises 14 residues. This chain's CDR3 is CASSIRTRQDEQYF. For the CDR3, the DNA is TGTGCCAGTAGTATTCGAACCCGACAGGACGAGCAGTACTTC.

The rearrangement joins TRBV18 to TRBJ1-3; D perhaps matches TRBD1 (5 bases). Germline assignment: CDR1 KGHSH and CDR2 LQKENI. The CDR3 is 15 amino acids. V dropped 4 bases and J dropped 0 bases, with 10 bases sitting between them. CDR3 protein: CASSLEQGSGNTIYF. As DNA, the CDR3 is TGTGCCAGCTCACTCGAGCAGGGCTCTGGAAACACCATATATTTT.

The J gene is TRBJ2-1, the V gene TRBV2; 10 nucleotides line up with TRBD2. V lost 5 bases to trimming and J lost 8 bases; unmatched junction nucleotides: 12. CDR1 and CDR2 (germline): SNHLY, FYNNEI. CDR3 length: 16 residues. CDR3 DNA: TGTGCCAGCAGTCGGAGTCTAGCGGGAGTGGGGCATGAGCAGTTCTTC. This translates into CASSRSLAGVGHEQFF.

There are a few counts of this clone. The rearrangement joins TRBV19 to TRBJ1-5; 7 nucleotides match TRBD1. The CDR3 length is 14 residues. Germline CDR1 LNHDA, CDR2 SQIVND (reference sequence). V was clipped by 4 bases and J by 15 bases; unmatched bases: 15. CDR3 DNA sequence: TGTGCCAGTAGTAGCCGGGACAGAGGCAGTGGCGGGCATTTT. Translating gives CASSSRDRGSGGHF. The variable domain in full, with the rest retrieved from reference TRBV19 and TRBJ1-5, is DGGITQSPKYLFRKEGQNVTLSCEQNLNHDAMYWYRQDPGQGLRLIYYSQIVNDFQKGDIAEGYSVSREKKESFPLTVTSAQKNPTAFYLCASSSRDRGSGGHFGDGTRLSIL.

The gene calls are TRBV4-1 and TRBJ1-4, with 8 bases fitting TRBD1. Germline CDR1 is MGHRA and CDR2 is YSYEKL. CDR3 size: 18 residues. V gave up 3 bases and J gave up 4 bases; unmatched junction bases: 13. CDR3 in amino acids: CASSQTGGRGRVNEKLFF. The CDR3, as DNA: TGCGCCAGCAGCCAGACCGGGGGCAGGGGGCGCGTTAATGAAAAACTGTTTTTT.

The chain links TRBV5-4 to TRBJ1-1, with a possible D match to TRBD1 (5 bases). This CDR3 contains 13 residues. V was trimmed by 2 bases and J by 11 bases, leaving 16 bases between them. Germline V gene data show CDR1 as SGHNT and CDR2 as YYREEE (reference sequence). CDR3 in amino acids: CASSFRQGSGAFF. The CDR3 DNA sequence: TGTGCCAGCAGCTTCAGGCAGGGATCTGGCGCTTTCTTT.

In its sample, this clone was seen once. The genes are TRBV6-5 and TRBJ2-7; possibly TRBD1 for D (6 bases). V was cut by 9 bases and J by 0 bases, with 15 bases left in between. Per germline, CDR1 MNHEY and CDR2 SVGAGI. This CDR3 comprises 14 residues. The CDR3 nucleotides are TGTGCCAGTACCGTTCAGGGGAACTCCTACGAGCAGTACTTC. Protein: CASTVQGNSYEQYF.

This rearrangement joins TRBV27 to TRBJ2-7; weak D call: TRBD1 (5 bases). This CDR3 spans 14 amino acids. CDR1 and CDR2 (germline): MNHEY, SMNVEV (reference sequence). Trimming removed 2 bases from V and 3 bases from J, with 11 bases in between. CDR3 protein: CASSLTREGYEQYF. Written as DNA, the CDR3 is TGTGCCAGCAGTTTAACCAGGGAAGGCTACGAGCAGTACTTC.

The chain joins TRBV6-2 or TRBV6-3 to TRBJ2-2; 9 nucleotides match TRBD1. From germline, CDR1 is MNHEY and CDR2 SVGEGT. Unmatched junction bases numbered 10, after V lost 6 bases and J lost 2 bases. There are 17 residues in the CDR3. This chain's CDR3 is CASSPMTGGPNTGELFF. The CDR3, as DNA: TGTGCCAGCAGCCCTATGACAGGGGGTCCAAACACCGGGGAGCTGTTTTTT.

The chain employs TRBV18 and TRBJ1-2; 10 bases fit TRBD1. J lost 3 bases, V lost 2 bases, and 9 bases had no gene match. Germline V gene data show CDR1 as KGHSH and CDR2 as LQKENI. This CDR3 has 17 amino acids. The CDR3 loop is CASSPDPGQGLDYGYTF. In DNA form, the CDR3 reads TGTGCCAGCTCACCAGACCCGGGACAGGGGCTCGACTATGGCTACACCTTC.